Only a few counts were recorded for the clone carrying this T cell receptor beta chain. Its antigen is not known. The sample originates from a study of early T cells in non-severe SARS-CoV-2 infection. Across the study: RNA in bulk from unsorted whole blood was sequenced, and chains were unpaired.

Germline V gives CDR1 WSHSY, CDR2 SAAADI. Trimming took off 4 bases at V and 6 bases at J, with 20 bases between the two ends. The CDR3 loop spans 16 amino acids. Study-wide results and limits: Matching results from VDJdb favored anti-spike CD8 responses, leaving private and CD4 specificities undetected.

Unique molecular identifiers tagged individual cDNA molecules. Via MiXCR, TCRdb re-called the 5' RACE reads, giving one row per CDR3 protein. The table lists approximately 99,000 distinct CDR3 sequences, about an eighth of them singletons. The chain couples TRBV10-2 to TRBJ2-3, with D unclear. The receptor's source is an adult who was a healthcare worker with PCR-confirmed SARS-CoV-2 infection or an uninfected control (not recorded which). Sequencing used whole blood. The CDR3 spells CASSAQRRDNVDTQYF. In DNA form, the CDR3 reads TGCGCCAGCAGTGCTCAACGGCGAGATAATGTGGATACGCAGTATTTT.